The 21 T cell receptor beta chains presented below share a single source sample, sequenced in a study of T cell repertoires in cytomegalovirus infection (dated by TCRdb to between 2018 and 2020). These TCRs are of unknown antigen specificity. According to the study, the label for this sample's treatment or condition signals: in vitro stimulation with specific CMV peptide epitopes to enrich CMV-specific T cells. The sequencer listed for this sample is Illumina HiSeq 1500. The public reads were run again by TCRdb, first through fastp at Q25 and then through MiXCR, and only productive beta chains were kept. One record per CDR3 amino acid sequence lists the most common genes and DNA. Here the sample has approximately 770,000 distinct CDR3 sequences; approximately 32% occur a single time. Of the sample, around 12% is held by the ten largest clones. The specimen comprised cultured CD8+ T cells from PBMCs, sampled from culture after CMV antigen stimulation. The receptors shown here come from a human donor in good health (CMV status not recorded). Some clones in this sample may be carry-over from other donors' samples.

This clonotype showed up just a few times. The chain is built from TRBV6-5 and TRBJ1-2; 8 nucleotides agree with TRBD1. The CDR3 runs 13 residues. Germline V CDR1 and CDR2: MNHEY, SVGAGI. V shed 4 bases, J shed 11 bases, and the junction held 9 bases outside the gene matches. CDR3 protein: CASSLPGQVEYTF. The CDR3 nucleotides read TGTGCCAGCAGTTTACCGGGACAGGTCGAGTACACCTTC.

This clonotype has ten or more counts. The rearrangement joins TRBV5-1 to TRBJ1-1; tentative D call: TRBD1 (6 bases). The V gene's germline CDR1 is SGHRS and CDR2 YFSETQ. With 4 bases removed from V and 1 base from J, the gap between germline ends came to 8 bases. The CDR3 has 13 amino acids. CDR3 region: CASSDRPNTEAFF. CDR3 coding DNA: TGCGCCAGCAGCGACAGGCCGAACACTGAAGCTTTCTTT.

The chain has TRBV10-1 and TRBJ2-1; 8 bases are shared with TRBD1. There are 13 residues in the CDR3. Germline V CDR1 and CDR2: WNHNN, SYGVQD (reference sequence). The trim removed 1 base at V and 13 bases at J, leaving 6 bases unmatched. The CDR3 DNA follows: TGCGCCAGCAGTGAGTTGGACAGGGATCGTCAGTTCTTC. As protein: CASSELDRDRQFF.

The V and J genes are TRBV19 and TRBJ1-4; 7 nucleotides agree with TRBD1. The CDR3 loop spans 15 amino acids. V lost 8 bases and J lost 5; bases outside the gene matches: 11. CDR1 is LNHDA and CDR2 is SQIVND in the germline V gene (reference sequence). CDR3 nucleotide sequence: TGTGCCAGTGCTCAACCCGGGACAGAAAATGAAAAACTGTTTTTT. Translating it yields CASAQPGTENEKLFF.

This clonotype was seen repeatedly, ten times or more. The chain's CDR3 is CASSSEATGGETQYF. CDR3 sequence (DNA): TGTGCCAGCAGCTCGGAGGCGACAGGGGGAGAGACCCAGTACTTC. The gene calls are TRBV7-6 and TRBJ2-5; 9 nucleotides align to TRBD1. In germline, CDR1 is SGHVS, CDR2 FNYEAQ. J was trimmed by 4 bases and V by 4 bases; bases with no gene match: 7. CDR3 length: 15 amino acids.

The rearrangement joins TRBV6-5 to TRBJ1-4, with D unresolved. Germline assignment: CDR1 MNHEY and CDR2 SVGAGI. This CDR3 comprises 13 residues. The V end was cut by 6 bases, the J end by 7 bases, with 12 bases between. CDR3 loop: CASSYTGSEKLFF. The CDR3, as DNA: TGTGCCAGCAGCTACACGGGGAGTGAAAAACTGTTTTTT.

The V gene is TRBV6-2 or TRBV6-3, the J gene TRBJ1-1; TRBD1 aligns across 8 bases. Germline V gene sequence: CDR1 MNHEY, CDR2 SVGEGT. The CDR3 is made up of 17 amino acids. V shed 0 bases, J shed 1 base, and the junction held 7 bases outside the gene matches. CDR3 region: CASSYSKTGGQNTEAFF. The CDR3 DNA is TGTGCCAGCAGTTACTCGAAAACAGGGGGGCAGAACACTGAAGCTTTCTTT.

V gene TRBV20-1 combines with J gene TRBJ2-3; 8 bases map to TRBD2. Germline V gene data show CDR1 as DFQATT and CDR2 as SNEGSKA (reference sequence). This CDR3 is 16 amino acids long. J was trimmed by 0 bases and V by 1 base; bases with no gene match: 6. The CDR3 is CSARGWIAGSTDTQYF. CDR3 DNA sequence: TGCAGTGCTAGAGGATGGATAGCGGGGAGCACAGATACGCAGTATTTT.

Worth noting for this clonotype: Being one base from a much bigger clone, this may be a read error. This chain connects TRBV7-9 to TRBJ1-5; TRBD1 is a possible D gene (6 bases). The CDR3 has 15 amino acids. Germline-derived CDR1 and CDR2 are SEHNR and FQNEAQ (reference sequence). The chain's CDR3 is CVSSKQAGANQPQHF. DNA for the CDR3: TGTGTCAGCAGCAAACAGGCGGGGGCCAATCAGCCCCAGCATTTT.

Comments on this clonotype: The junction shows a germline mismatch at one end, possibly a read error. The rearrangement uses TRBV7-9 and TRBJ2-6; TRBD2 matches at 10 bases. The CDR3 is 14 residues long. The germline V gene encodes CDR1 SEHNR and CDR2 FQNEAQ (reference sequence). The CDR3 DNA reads TGTGCCAGCAGCCTTGGGACTAGCGACCACTTGTGGCCTTTC. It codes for CASSLGTSDHLWPF.

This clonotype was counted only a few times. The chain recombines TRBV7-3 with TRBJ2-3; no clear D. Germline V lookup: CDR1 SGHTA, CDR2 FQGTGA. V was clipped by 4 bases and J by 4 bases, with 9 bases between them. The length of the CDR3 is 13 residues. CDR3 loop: CASSSLLADTQYF. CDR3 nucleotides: TGTGCCAGCAGCTCTCTCCTCGCAGATACGCAGTATTTT.

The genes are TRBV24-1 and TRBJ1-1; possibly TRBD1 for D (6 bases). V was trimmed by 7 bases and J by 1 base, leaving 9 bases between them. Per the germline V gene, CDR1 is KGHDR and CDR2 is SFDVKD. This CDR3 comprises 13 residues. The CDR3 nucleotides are TGTGCCACCAGGCGCAGGGGGAACACTGAAGCTTTCTTT. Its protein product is CATRRRGNTEAFF.

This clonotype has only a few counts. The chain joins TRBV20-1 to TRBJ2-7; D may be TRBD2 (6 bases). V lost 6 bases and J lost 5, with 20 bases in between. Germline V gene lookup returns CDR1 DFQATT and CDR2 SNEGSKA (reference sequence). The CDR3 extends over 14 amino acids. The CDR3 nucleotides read TGCAGTGCCATGGTCGCGCGGGGTGACAACGAGCAGTACTTC. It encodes CSAMVARGDNEQYF.

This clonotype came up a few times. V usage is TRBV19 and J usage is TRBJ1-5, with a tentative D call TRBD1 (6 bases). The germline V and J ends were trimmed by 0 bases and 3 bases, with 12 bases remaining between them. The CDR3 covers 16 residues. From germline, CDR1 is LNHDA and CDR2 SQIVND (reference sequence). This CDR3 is CASSIDHRVYNQPQHF. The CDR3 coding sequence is TGTGCCAGTAGTATAGACCACAGGGTCTACAATCAGCCCCAGCATTTT. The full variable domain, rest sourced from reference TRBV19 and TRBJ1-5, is DGGITQSPKYLFRKEGQNVTLSCEQNLNHDAMYWYRQDPGQGLRLIYYSQIVNDFQKGDIAEGYSVSREKKESFPLTVTSAQKNPTAFYLCASSIDHRVYNQPQHFGDGTRLSIL.

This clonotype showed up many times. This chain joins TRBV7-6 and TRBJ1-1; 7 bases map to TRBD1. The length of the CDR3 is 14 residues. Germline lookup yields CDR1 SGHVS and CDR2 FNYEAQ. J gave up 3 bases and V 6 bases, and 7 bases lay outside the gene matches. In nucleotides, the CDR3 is TGTGCCAGCAGTGCCGGGACAGCGCACACTGAAGCTTTCTTT. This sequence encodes CASSAGTAHTEAFF.

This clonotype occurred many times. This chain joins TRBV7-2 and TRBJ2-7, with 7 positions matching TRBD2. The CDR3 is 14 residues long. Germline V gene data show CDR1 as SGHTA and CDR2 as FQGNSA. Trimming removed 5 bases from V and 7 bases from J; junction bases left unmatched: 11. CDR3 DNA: TGTGCCAGCAGCCTAGGGAGGGTAGCGGAAGAGCAGTACGTC. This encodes CASSLGRVAEEQYV.

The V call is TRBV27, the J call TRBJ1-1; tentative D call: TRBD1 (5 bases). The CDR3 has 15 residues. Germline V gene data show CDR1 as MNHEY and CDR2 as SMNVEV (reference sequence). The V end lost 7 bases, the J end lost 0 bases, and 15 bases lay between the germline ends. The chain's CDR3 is CASTTVGGLNTEAFF. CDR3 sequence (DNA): TGTGCCAGCACCACTGTGGGGGGATTGAACACTGAAGCTTTCTTT.

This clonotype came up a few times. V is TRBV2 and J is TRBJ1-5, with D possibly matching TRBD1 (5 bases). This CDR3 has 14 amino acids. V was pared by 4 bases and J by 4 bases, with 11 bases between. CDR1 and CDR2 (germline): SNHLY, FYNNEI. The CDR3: CASSGTGLNQPQHF. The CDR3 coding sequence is TGTGCCAGCAGTGGGACGGGACTTAATCAGCCCCAGCATTTT.

The CDR3 region has the DNA TGTGCCAGCAGCGGAATGAGGGGCCGGCCGAACACCGGGGAGCTGTTTTTT. Its translation: CASSGMRGRPNTGELFF. The J gene is TRBJ2-2, the V gene TRBV9; D is possibly TRBD1 or TRBD2 (5 bases each). CDR1 SGDLS and CDR2 YYNGEE come from the germline V gene. CDR3 size: 17 residues. The V end lost 3 bases, the J end lost 0 bases, and 15 bases lay between the germline ends.

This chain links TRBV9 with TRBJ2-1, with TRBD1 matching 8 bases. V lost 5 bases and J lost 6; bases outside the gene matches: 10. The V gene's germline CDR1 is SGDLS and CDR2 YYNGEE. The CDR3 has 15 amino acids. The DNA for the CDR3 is TGTGCCAGCAGGCCTTCCCGGGACAGGACCAATGAGCAGTTCTTC. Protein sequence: CASRPSRDRTNEQFF.

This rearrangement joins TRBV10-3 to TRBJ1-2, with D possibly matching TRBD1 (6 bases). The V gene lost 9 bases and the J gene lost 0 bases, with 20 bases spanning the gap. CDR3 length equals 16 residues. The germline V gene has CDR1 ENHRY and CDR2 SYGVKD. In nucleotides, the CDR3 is TGTGCCATACTGACAGGTACCTCAAGAGCTAACTATGGCTACACCTTC. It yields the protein CAILTGTSRANYGYTF.